This TCR beta chain derives from a study (dated by TCRdb to 2016 to 2018). Library preparation used RT-PCR. The instrument was an Illumina MiSeq. TCRdb trimmed public reads at Q25 via fastp, called clones via MiXCR and kept in-frame beta chains. Every CDR3 protein is listed once, alongside the most common genes and DNA of its rows. The sample contains hundreds of thousands of distinct CDR3 sequences, 12% to 15% of them found a single time. Jointly, the top ten make up about 3.9% of the sample. V gives up 2 bases and J gives up 3 bases, and the segment between their germline ends measures 8 bases. The germline V gene yields KGHSH for CDR1 and LQKENI for CDR2. The CDR3 holds 13 amino acids from the cysteine to the phenylalanine. The entry retains the CDR3 DNA only, 39 bases that are in frame from base 1. Remarks on this clonotype: Its antigen remains undetermined. No base qualities exist here, and no much larger clone lies one base off it.

The V and J genes are TRBV18 and TRBJ2-7; no D segment can be confidently identified. Sequencing was carried out using memory CD4+ T cells from blood. The receptor's source is a female donor in good health, serving as a healthy control. In nucleotides, the sequence is TGTGCCAGCTCACCAAAGGACGGCTACGAGCAGTACTTC. It translates as CASSPKDGYEQYF.